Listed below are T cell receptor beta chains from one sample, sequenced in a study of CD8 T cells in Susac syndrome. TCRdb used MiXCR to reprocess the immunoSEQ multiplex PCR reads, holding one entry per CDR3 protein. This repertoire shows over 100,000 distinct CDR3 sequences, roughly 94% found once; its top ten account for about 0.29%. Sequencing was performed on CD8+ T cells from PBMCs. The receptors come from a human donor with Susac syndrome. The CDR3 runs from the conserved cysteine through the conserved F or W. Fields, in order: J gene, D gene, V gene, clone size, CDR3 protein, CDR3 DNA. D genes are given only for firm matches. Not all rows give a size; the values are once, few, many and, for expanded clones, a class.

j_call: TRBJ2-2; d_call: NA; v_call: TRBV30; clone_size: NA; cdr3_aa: CAWSVVGLSTGELFF; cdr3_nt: TGTGCCTGGAGTGTAGTCGGTTTGAGCACCGGGGAGCTGTTTTTT
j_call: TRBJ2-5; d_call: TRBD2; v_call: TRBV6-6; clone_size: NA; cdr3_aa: CASSSSGGAQYF; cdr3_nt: TGTGCCAGCAGCTCCTCGGGAGGGGCCCAGTACTTC
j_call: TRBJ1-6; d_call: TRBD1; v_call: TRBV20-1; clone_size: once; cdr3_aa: CSALGTGVSPLHF; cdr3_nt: TGCAGTGCTCTCGGGACAGGGGTTTCACCCCTCCACTTT
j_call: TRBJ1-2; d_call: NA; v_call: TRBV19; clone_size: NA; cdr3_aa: CATPGSGGEDGYTF; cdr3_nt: TGTGCCACCCCCGGATCGGGGGGCGAGGATGGCTACACCTTC
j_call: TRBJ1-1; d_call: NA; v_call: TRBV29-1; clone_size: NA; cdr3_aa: CSVEKPNTEAFF; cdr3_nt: TGCAGCGTTGAGAAGCCTAACACTGAAGCTTTCTTT
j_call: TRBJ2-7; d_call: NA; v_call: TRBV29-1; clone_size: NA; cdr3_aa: CSVEFMGSRRSYEQYF; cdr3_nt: TGCAGCGTTGAGTTTATGGGGTCACGACGCTCCTACGAGCAGTACTTC
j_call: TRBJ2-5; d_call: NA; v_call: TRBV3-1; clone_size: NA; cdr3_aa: CASSQDRTQYF; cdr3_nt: TGTGCCAGCAGCCAAGATAGGACCCAGTACTTC
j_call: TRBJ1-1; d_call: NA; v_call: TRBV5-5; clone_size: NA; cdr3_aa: CASSLDLGYTEAFF; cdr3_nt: TGTGCCAGCAGCTTGGACCTGGGTTACACTGAAGCTTTCTTT
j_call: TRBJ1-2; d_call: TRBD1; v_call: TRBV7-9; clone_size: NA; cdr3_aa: CASSLPGQELNYGYTF; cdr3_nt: TGTGCCAGCAGCTTACCCGGACAGGAACTTAACTATGGCTACACCTTC
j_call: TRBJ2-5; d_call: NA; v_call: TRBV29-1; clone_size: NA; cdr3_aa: CSVEKLRPQETQYF; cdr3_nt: TGCAGCGTTGAAAAACTGAGACCTCAAGAGACCCAGTACTTC
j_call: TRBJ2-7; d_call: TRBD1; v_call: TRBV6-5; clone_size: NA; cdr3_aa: CASSTGGQGYEQYF; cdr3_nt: TGTGCCAGCAGTACTGGGGGACAGGGCTACGAGCAGTACTTC
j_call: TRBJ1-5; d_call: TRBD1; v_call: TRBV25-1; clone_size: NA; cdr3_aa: CASSAGTGAQPQHF; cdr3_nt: TGTGCCAGCAGTGCCGGGACAGGGGCCCAGCCCCAGCATTTT
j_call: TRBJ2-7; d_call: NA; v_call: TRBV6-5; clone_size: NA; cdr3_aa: CASSSSGSGIEQYF; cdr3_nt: TGTGCCAGCAGTTCTTCTGGGTCTGGAATCGAGCAGTACTTC
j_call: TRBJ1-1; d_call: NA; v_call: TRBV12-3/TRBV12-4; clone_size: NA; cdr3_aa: CASSDTMGTEAFF; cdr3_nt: TGTGCCAGCAGCGACACCATGGGCACTGAAGCTTTCTTT
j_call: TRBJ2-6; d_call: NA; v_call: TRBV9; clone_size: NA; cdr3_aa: CASSVVGVSGANVLTF; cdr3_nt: TGTGCCAGCAGCGTAGTAGGGGTCTCTGGGGCCAACGTCCTGACTTTC